Shown below are 30 T cell receptor beta chains from a single sample sequenced in a study of cytomegalovirus exposure and HLA in healthy donors. The protocol was immunoSEQ multiplex PCR, while the TCRdb copy is restricted to in-frame clones and leaves out a portion. The repertoire holds roughly 150,000 clones, with approximately 91% as singletons. Sequenced: PBMCs. The source is a woman between 18 and 29 years old in good health and CMV-seropositive.

The V gene is TRBV19, the J gene TRBJ2-7; 9 bases match TRBD1. CDR1 and CDR2 from the germline V gene are LNHDA and SQIVND (reference sequence). This CDR3 has 14 amino acids. The J segment lost 5 bases and the V segment lost 4 bases, leaving 6 bases of the junction unmatched. The CDR3 DNA sequence: TGTGCCAGTAGTACCAGGGACAGGGTTGACGAGCAGTACTTC. Translating gives CASSTRDRVDEQYF.

Concerning this clone: Additional DNA sequences in this sample encode the identical CDR3. J is TRBJ1-2 and V is TRBV5-1; D is unresolved. The germline V gene encodes CDR1 SGHRS and CDR2 YFSETQ. Trimming removed 0 bases at V and 3 bases at J, with 6 bases between. The CDR3 length is 13 residues. CDR3 DNA: TGCGCCAGCAGCTTGGACGGAGACTATGGCTACACCTTC. Amino acid sequence: CASSLDGDYGYTF.

V and J are TRBV11-2 and TRBJ1-2; TRBD1 matches 9 bases. Germline V gives CDR1 SGHAT, CDR2 FQNNGV. This CDR3 region has 15 residues. Losses at the gene ends were 3 bases for V and 8 bases for J; bases not matched to a gene: 10. CDR3 sequence: CASSLGRGQGGGYTF. As DNA, the CDR3 is TGTGCCAGCAGCTTGGGCCGGGGACAGGGAGGAGGCTACACCTTC.

The chain carries TRBV5-1 and TRBJ2-5; D unclear. Germline V gene lookup returns CDR1 SGHRS and CDR2 YFSETQ. Trimming took 3 bases from V and 5 from J, leaving 8 bases between them. CDR3 size: 12 residues. This chain's CDR3 is CASSSTLETQYF. The CDR3 DNA is TGCGCCAGCAGCTCTACCCTGGAGACCCAGTACTTC.

The chain employs TRBV12-5 and TRBJ2-3; TRBD2 might be the D (6 bases). Germline CDR1 and CDR2: LGHNT and FRNRAP. CDR3 length equals 18 residues. V was pared by 1 base and J by 2 bases, with 19 bases between. The CDR3 region has the DNA TGTGCTAGTGGTTTGGGGCCCCCCCAGCGGGCACTCACAGATACGCAGTATTTT. This translates into CASGLGPPQRALTDTQYF.

The rearrangement links TRBV28 to TRBJ1-4; D is possibly TRBD1 (6 bases). CDR3 size: 15 residues. Per the germline V gene, CDR1 is MDHEN and CDR2 is SYDVKM. Trimming shortened V by 7 bases and J by 10 bases, and 22 bases separated the two germline ends. In DNA, the CDR3 is TGTGCCAGCACTCCCGGATCCAGGACAGCCGGAAAACTGTTTTTT. This translates into CASTPGSRTAGKLFF.

This clone was picked up one time. The chain carries TRBV9 and TRBJ2-2; possibly TRBD2 for D (5 bases). CDR1 and CDR2 from the germline V gene are SGDLS and YYNGEE. The V end lost 5 bases, the J end lost 8 bases, and 10 bases lay between the germline ends. The CDR3 consists of 12 residues. The CDR3 loop is CASRRSGGELFF. Written as DNA, the CDR3 is TGTGCCAGCAGAAGGAGCGGTGGGGAGCTGTTTTTT.

The chain couples TRBV2 to TRBJ2-5, with D possibly being TRBD2 (5 bases). Trimming removed 8 bases at V and 2 bases at J, with 15 bases between. CDR1 SNHLY and CDR2 FYNNEI come from the germline V gene. The CDR3 totals 14 residues. The CDR3 bases are TGTGCCAGCTTAGGGTCGGGGAATCAAGAGACCCAGTACTTC. Its translation: CASLGSGNQETQYF.

This clone was seen a handful of times. The chain carries TRBV12-5 and TRBJ1-1; 7 nucleotides line up with TRBD1. Germline V CDR1 and CDR2: LGHNT, FRNRAP. The junction had 9 bases not matched to a gene; V was cut back by 0 bases and J by 2 bases. The CDR3 length is 17 residues. The CDR3 loop is CASGLVIGGTANTEAFF. The CDR3 DNA follows: TGTGCTAGTGGTTTGGTAATCGGCGGGACAGCCAACACTGAAGCTTTCTTT. The full variable domain, in which reference TRBV12-5 and TRBJ1-1 provide the parts outside the CDR3, is DARVTQTPRHKVTEMGQEVTMRCQPILGHNTVFWYRQTMMQGLELLAYFRNRAPLDDSGMPKDRFSAEMPDATLATLKIQPSEPRDSAVYFCASGLVIGGTANTEAFFGQGTRLTVV.

V and J are TRBV5-6 and TRBJ2-7, with 14 bases matching TRBD2. Germline values: CDR1 SGHDT, CDR2 YYEEEE. After removal of 4 bases from V and 7 bases from J, the junction contained 10 bases not matched to a gene. The CDR3 contains 16 residues. The CDR3 sequence: CASSPEGLAGVSEQYF. CDR3 DNA sequence: TGTGCCAGCAGCCCAGAGGGACTAGCGGGAGTCAGTGAGCAGTACTTC.

The chain uses TRBV5-4 and TRBJ2-1; 7 bases map to TRBD1. The CDR3 contains 15 residues. CDR1 SGHNT and CDR2 YYREEE come from the germline V gene (reference sequence). The V segment lost 4 bases and the J segment 0 bases; nucleotides outside the gene matches: 4. CDR3 sequence (DNA): TGTGCCAGCAGCCCGGGACAGAGCTCCTACAATGAGCAGTTCTTC. It yields the protein CASSPGQSSYNEQFF.

The chain uses TRBV5-6 and TRBJ2-7, with TRBD1 matching 7 bases. V was pared by 4 bases and J by 2 bases, with 3 bases of the junction left unmatched. There are 13 residues in the CDR3. Germline CDR1 is SGHDT and CDR2 is YYEEEE. The CDR3 DNA follows: TGTGCCAGCAGCCGGACAGGAACCTACGAGCAGTACTTC. This sequence encodes CASSRTGTYEQYF.

This clone was seen only once. V gene TRBV6-5 combines with J gene TRBJ1-2, with TRBD1 as a possible D gene (5 bases). V was shortened by 7 bases and J by 3 bases, with 15 bases between the two germline ends. The CDR3 runs 14 residues. Germline CDR1 reads MNHEY; CDR2 reads SVGAGI. CDR3 DNA sequence: TGTGCCAGCACCCTCAGGGAGGGTTACTATGGCTACACCTTC. This codes for CASTLREGYYGYTF.

On this clone: This CDR3 is also generated by other DNA sequences in the sample. This rearrangement joins TRBV7-2 to TRBJ2-7, with TRBD2 identical over 7 bases. The CDR3 has 13 amino acids. Germline-derived CDR1 and CDR2 are SGHTA and FQGNSA. V shed 1 base, J shed 7 bases, and the junction held 4 bases outside the gene matches. CDR3 sequence (DNA): TGTGCCAGCAGCTTAGGACTAGCTGGTGAGCAGTACTTC. This encodes CASSLGLAGEQYF.

The chain joins TRBV28 to TRBJ2-7; TRBD1 agrees at 7 bases. The ends lost 8 bases at V and 0 bases at J; junction bases unmatched: 16. CDR1 is MDHEN and CDR2 is SYDVKM in the germline V gene. This CDR3 has 17 residues. The DNA of the CDR3 is TGTGCCAGCGGACGACGGACAGGCCTCACTAGCTCCTACGAGCAGTACTTC. Amino acids: CASGRRTGLTSSYEQYF.

This clone was observed once. The chain joins TRBV6-5 to TRBJ2-1, with D possibly matching TRBD1 (6 bases). Trimming stripped 2 bases from V and 10 bases from J, with 12 bases between. Germline V gene sequence: CDR1 MNHEY, CDR2 SVGAGI. The CDR3 is 13 residues long. The CDR3 DNA reads as TGTGCCAGCAGTTACCACCGACAGGCCGAGCAGTTCTTC. This encodes CASSYHRQAEQFF.

The rearrangement links TRBV19 to TRBJ2-7, with 10 bases that match TRBD2. Germline trimming cut 2 bases from V and 6 bases from J; bases unmatched to any gene: 4. The CDR3 is 14 amino acids. Germline CDR1 LNHDA, CDR2 SQIVND (reference sequence). In nucleotides, the CDR3 is TGTGCCAGTAGTATAACCAGCGGGAGGGCCGAGCAGTACTTC. This translates into CASSITSGRAEQYF.

This clone occurred once. The chain employs TRBV5-8 and TRBJ2-7; 8 bases fit TRBD1. From germline, CDR1 is SGHTS and CDR2 YDEGEE. The CDR3 covers 16 residues. The junction had 12 bases not matched to a gene; V was cut back by 0 bases and J by 7 bases. The CDR3 DNA follows: TGTGCCAGCAGCTTGGTTAGGACAGGGAGCGGTGATGAGCAGTACTTC. It translates to CASSLVRTGSGDEQYF. Full variable domain (remainder filled in from reference TRBV5-8 and TRBJ2-7): EAGVTQSPTHLIKTRGQQATLRCSPISGHTSVYWYQQALGLGLQFLLWYDEGEERNRGNFPPRFSGRQFPNYSSELNVNALELEDSALYLCASSLVRTGSGDEQYFGPGTRLTVT.

J is TRBJ2-7 and V is TRBV28; possible D gene TRBD1, 6 bases. The CDR3 is 14 residues long. The germline V and J ends were trimmed by 6 bases and 2 bases, with 14 bases remaining between them. Germline V gene sequence: CDR1 MDHEN, CDR2 SYDVKM. The CDR3 DNA reads TGTGCCAGCAGCCGAGACAGGATGGCCTACGAGCAGTACTTC. Its translation: CASSRDRMAYEQYF.

The genes are TRBV6-5 and TRBJ1-1, with TRBD1 matching 9 bases. V gave up 6 bases and J gave up 7 bases; unmatched junction bases: 12. The V gene's germline CDR1 is MNHEY and CDR2 SVGAGI. CDR3 length: 15 residues. In nucleotides, the CDR3 is TGTGCCAGCAGCTCCTTAGTGGACAGGGGTAATGAAGCTTTCTTT. Protein product: CASSSLVDRGNEAFF.

V usage is TRBV21-1 and J usage is TRBJ2-3; TRBD2 is taken as the D call from the table, unchecked against the DNA. TRBV21-1 is flagged as a pseudogene. The CDR3 has 14 amino acids. CDR3 loop: CASSKGGSTDTQYF. In nucleotides, the CDR3 is TGTGCCAGCAGCAAAGGAGGGAGCACAGATACGCAGTATTTT.

The rearrangement uses TRBV7-9 and TRBJ1-4, with D hard to call. The CDR3 has 17 residues. Trimming stripped 0 bases from V and 7 bases from J, with 18 bases between. From germline, CDR1 is SEHNR and CDR2 FQNEAQ (reference sequence). CDR3 nucleotides: TGTGCCAGCAGCTTAGCGGGGAGTAACTTCTGGCGTGAAAAACTGTTTTTT. Translation: CASSLAGSNFWREKLFF.

The chain recombines TRBV30 with TRBJ2-5; the D gene is possibly TRBD2 (5 bases). Trimming removed 0 bases at V and 9 bases at J, with 11 bases between. This CDR3 spans 12 amino acids. Germline V gene lookup returns CDR1 GTSNPN and CDR2 SVGIG (reference sequence). CDR3 nucleotides: TGTGCCTGGAGTGTAACCGGGCGGGCCCAGTACTTC. Protein product: CAWSVTGRAQYF.

The rearrangement links TRBV15 to TRBJ1-3; 7 nucleotides match TRBD1. The V gene's germline CDR1 is LNHNV and CDR2 YYDKDF (reference sequence). The CDR3 is made up of 16 amino acids. V was clipped by 2 bases and J by 2 bases; unmatched bases: 6. The CDR3 is CATSRPSDRAGNTIYF. The CDR3 DNA sequence: TGTGCCACCAGCAGACCCTCCGACAGGGCTGGAAACACCATATATTTT.

In this sample, this clone turned up once. The J gene is TRBJ2-7, the V gene TRBV19; TRBD2 matches 13 bases. Trimming cost V 10 bases and J 6 bases; bases outside gene matches: 6. CDR1 LNHDA and CDR2 SQIVND come from the germline V gene (reference sequence). CDR3 length equals 13 residues. The CDR3 nucleotides are TGTGCCACCACTAGCGGGAGGGCCCTCGAGCAGTACTTC. It yields the protein CATTSGRALEQYF.

The chain is built from TRBV2 and TRBJ2-3; 10 bases are shared with TRBD2. CDR3 length: 16 amino acids. CDR1 is SNHLY, CDR2 FYNNEI, per germline. Losses at the gene ends were 5 bases for V and 2 bases for J; bases not matched to a gene: 7. The CDR3 loop reads CASSTSSGSLTDTQYF. In DNA, the CDR3 is TGTGCCAGCAGTACGTCTAGCGGGAGTCTCACAGATACGCAGTATTTT.

This clone is a singleton in its sample. The chain uses TRBV7-8 and TRBJ2-1; 10 bases line up with TRBD2. Germline V lookup: CDR1 SGHVS, CDR2 FQNEAQ. V gave up 0 bases and J gave up 12 bases; unmatched junction bases: 8. The CDR3 has 15 residues. The CDR3 region is CASSLAGGSGRGQFF. CDR3 sequence (DNA): TGTGCCAGCAGCTTAGCGGGTGGAAGCGGGAGGGGGCAGTTCTTC.

V gene TRBV19 combines with J gene TRBJ2-7; D is uncertain. V lost 5 bases, J lost 5 bases, and 19 bases lay in between. The CDR3 is 15 amino acids. Per the germline V gene, CDR1 is LNHDA and CDR2 is SQIVND (reference sequence). The chain's CDR3 is CASSPQEMVSDEQYF. DNA of the CDR3: TGTGCCAGTAGTCCGCAAGAAATGGTAAGCGACGAGCAGTACTTC.

This chain uses TRBV30 with TRBJ1-3; unclear D gene. Trimming pared 0 bases from V and 0 bases from J, leaving 6 bases between. From germline, CDR1 is GTSNPN and CDR2 SVGIG (reference sequence). The CDR3 has 14 amino acids. This CDR3 is CAWSVASSGNTIYF. The DNA for the CDR3 is TGTGCCTGGAGTGTTGCTAGCTCTGGAAACACCATATATTTT.

The genes are TRBV6-5 and TRBJ2-7, with TRBD1 identical over 10 bases. The CDR3 consists of 15 residues. From germline, CDR1 is MNHEY and CDR2 SVGAGI. V was clipped by 5 bases and J by 4 bases; unmatched bases: 8. CDR3 sequence (DNA): TGTGCCAGCAGTCCGCGCGGGGACAGGGGTTACGAGCAGTACTTC. Encoded protein: CASSPRGDRGYEQYF.